The 21 T cell receptor beta chains in this list originate from one sample, sequenced in a study of sequential checkpoint blockade in melanoma. The treatment: randomized to nivolumab then ipilimumab (arm A) or the reverse (arm B). The repertoire was sequenced with immunoSEQ multiplex PCR; TCRdb's copy has only in-frame clones and lacks some. The data show some 6,000 clones, roughly 50% seen once. Source: CD8+ T cells sorted from blood (inferred from file names), taken from a patient given nivolumab and ipilimumab in sequence. Receptor source: a human donor with melanoma.

The rearrangement uses TRBV7-2 and TRBJ1-2; the D is unclear. Trimming took 7 bases from V and 4 from J, leaving 16 bases between them. Germline V gene sequence: CDR1 SGHTA, CDR2 FQGNSA. The CDR3 runs to 14 residues. The CDR3 is CASTPGQTAYGYTF. The CDR3 nucleotides read TGTGCCAGCACCCCTGGGCAAACCGCCTATGGCTACACCTTC.

For the CDR3, the DNA is TGCGCCAACGAAGCCTTGAACAGGGCGAGGGGCTACACCTTC. It codes for CANEALNRARGYTF. The chain carries TRBV10-1 and TRBJ1-2; tentatively, D is TRBD1 (6 bases). The CDR3 spans 14 residues. Looked up from germline, CDR1 is WNHNN and CDR2 is SYGVQD (reference sequence). V lost 10 bases, J lost 8 bases, and 23 bases lay in between.

Within the sample, this clone is large. The chain uses TRBV10-2 and TRBJ2-2; no firm D call. V was trimmed by 6 bases and J by 5 bases, leaving 10 bases between them. The CDR3 has 13 amino acids. Germline lookup yields CDR1 WSHSY and CDR2 SAAADI. CDR3 sequence reads: CASSPLLTGELFF. The CDR3 DNA follows: TGCGCCAGCAGCCCCCTTCTGACCGGGGAGCTGTTTTTT.

The chain uses TRBV7-6 and TRBJ2-5; 9 positions match TRBD1. J was trimmed by 5 bases and V by 1 base; bases with no gene match: 14. The germline CDR1 and CDR2 sequences are SGHVS and FNYEAQ. CDR3 length: 18 amino acids. CDR3 nucleotides: TGTGCCAGCAGCTTAGAATCCCCCGGGACAGGGCTGTGGGAGACCCAGTACTTC. Residues: CASSLESPGTGLWETQYF. The whole variable domain, remainder taken from reference TRBV7-6 and TRBJ2-5, is GAGVSQSPRYKVTKRGQDVALRCDPISGHVSLYWYRQALGQGPEFLTYFNYEAQQDKSGLPNDRFSAERPEGSISTLTIQRTEQRDSAMYRCASSLESPGTGLWETQYFGPGTRLLVL.

V is TRBV9 and J is TRBJ2-2, with 8 bases matching TRBD2. The V gene's germline CDR1 is SGDLS and CDR2 YYNGEE. V lost 4 bases and J lost 2; bases outside the gene matches: 16. The CDR3 is 19 amino acids. CDR3 region: CASSTRGGLAGINTGELFF. The CDR3, as DNA: TGTGCCAGCAGCACAAGGGGAGGGCTAGCGGGCATAAACACCGGGGAGCTGTTTTTT.

J is TRBJ1-5 and V is TRBV15; D possibly corresponds to TRBD1 (5 bases). Germline lookup yields CDR1 LNHNV and CDR2 YYDKDF (reference sequence). The CDR3 extends over 14 amino acids. Trimming pared 5 bases from V and 6 bases from J, leaving 14 bases between. The CDR3 DNA reads as TGTGCCACCAGCCGGGGGATGGTAGGTCAGCCCCAGCATTTT. This translates into CATSRGMVGQPQHF.

Remarks on this clone: This sequence is one base from a far larger clone and is likely a read error. This chain joins TRBV5-1 and TRBJ2-2, with 15 bases matching TRBD2. Per the germline V gene, CDR1 is SGHRS and CDR2 is YFSETQ. CDR3 length: 19 amino acids. The V gene end was trimmed by 4 bases and the J gene end by 3 bases; junction bases not matched to a gene: 10. Here the CDR3 DNA reads TGCGCCAGCAGCGGGTCTCCGGGACTAGCGGGAGGCGACACCGGGGAGCTGTTTTTT. It is translated as CASSGSPGLAGGDTGELFF.

The V call is TRBV4-1, the J call TRBJ1-3; D ambiguous. Germline values: CDR1 MGHRA, CDR2 YSYEKL. Deletions cut 0 bases from V and 1 base from J, with 13 bases between. The CDR3 totals 17 residues. CDR3 residues: CASSQDPGVWSGNTIYF. The CDR3 DNA is TGCGCCAGCAGCCAAGACCCTGGAGTGTGGTCTGGAAACACCATATATTTT.

The chain employs TRBV5-1 and TRBJ2-1, with a tentative D call TRBD2 (5 bases). Trimming removed 3 bases at V and 4 bases at J, with 20 bases between. The CDR3 length is 17 residues. The germline V gene has CDR1 SGHRS and CDR2 YFSETQ. Written as DNA, the CDR3 is TGCGCCAGCAGCTACCCTGAATCGGGGTGGAATTACAATGAGCAGTTCTTC. It translates to CASSYPESGWNYNEQFF.

This clone was counted once. The chain combines TRBV7-9 with TRBJ1-1, with D possibly being TRBD1 (6 bases). The CDR3 has 16 amino acids. Per germline, CDR1 SEHNR and CDR2 FQNEAQ (reference sequence). With 4 bases removed from V and 4 bases from J, the gap between germline ends came to 19 bases. The CDR3 DNA reads as TGTGCCAGCAGCTCCCCAAGGGAAGGGGGAAGCACTGAAGCTTTCTTT. Amino acids: CASSSPREGGSTEAFF.

In this sample, this clone turned up once. The chain uses TRBV5-4 and TRBJ2-1; 11 bases map to TRBD1. V was pared by 3 bases and J by 3 bases, with 2 bases of the junction left unmatched. The CDR3 has 15 residues. Germline V lookup: CDR1 SGHNT, CDR2 YYREEE (reference sequence). CDR3 loop: CASSSGQGVYNEQFF. CDR3 DNA: TGTGCCAGCAGCTCGGGACAGGGGGTCTACAATGAGCAGTTCTTC.

The chain has TRBV19 and TRBJ2-7; 7 bases are a match to TRBD2. Germline trimming cut 5 bases from V and 1 base from J; bases unmatched to any gene: 5. The CDR3 is 14 amino acids. Germline V gene lookup returns CDR1 LNHDA and CDR2 SQIVND (reference sequence). In nucleotides, the CDR3 is TGTGCCAGTAGTTATACGGGAGGATCCTACGAGCAGTACTTC. The encoded protein is CASSYTGGSYEQYF.

CDR3 sequence: CASSQGVVGNTIYF. The CDR3 nucleotides read TGTGCCAGCAGTCAGGGGGTCGTAGGAAACACCATATATTTT. The rearrangement joins TRBV9 to TRBJ1-3; 7 bases fit TRBD1. The junction had 6 bases not matched to a gene; V was cut back by 5 bases and J by 4 bases. The CDR3 has 14 amino acids. The germline CDR1 and CDR2 sequences are SGDLS and YYNGEE.

This chain links TRBV6-1 with TRBJ2-7; 10 bases are shared with TRBD2. In germline, CDR1 is MNHNS, CDR2 SASEGT. This CDR3 region has 15 residues. Germline trimming cut 7 bases from V and 2 bases from J; bases unmatched to any gene: 8. The CDR3 coding sequence is TGTGCCAGCACATCGACTAGCGGGTCCCCCTACGAGCAGTACTTC. Translation gives CASTSTSGSPYEQYF.

This rearrangement joins TRBV7-9 to TRBJ2-2, with unresolved D. Deletions cut 5 bases from V and 2 bases from J, with 6 bases between. Germline CDR1 and CDR2: SEHNR and FQNEAQ (reference sequence). The CDR3 has 13 amino acids. The CDR3 is CASSLLNTGELFF. The CDR3 coding sequence is TGTGCCAGCAGCCTTTTAAACACCGGGGAGCTGTTTTTT.

The sample holds a few counts of this clone. The CDR3 DNA follows: TGTGCCAGCAGTGAGGTGGCCGAGCAGTACTTC. Translation: CASSEVAEQYF. V and J are TRBV2 and TRBJ2-7, with D uncertain. Trimming took 3 bases from V and 6 from J, leaving 6 bases between them. Germline-derived CDR1 and CDR2 are SNHLY and FYNNEI. This CDR3 comprises 11 residues.

The rearrangement uses TRBV5-1 and TRBJ2-3; TRBD2 matches at 8 bases. CDR1 and CDR2 (germline): SGHRS, YFSETQ. The CDR3 runs 16 residues. V gave up 4 bases and J gave up 6 bases; unmatched junction bases: 13. Here the CDR3 reads CASSPELAGWRDTQYF. The CDR3, as DNA: TGCGCCAGCAGCCCCGAATTAGCGGGATGGAGGGATACGCAGTATTTT.

This clone has only a few counts. The chain carries TRBV7-9 and TRBJ2-1; TRBD1 might be the D (6 bases). Trimming took 8 bases from V and 3 from J, leaving 11 bases between them. CDR1 is SEHNR, CDR2 FQNEAQ, per germline (reference sequence). The CDR3 has 13 amino acids. The CDR3 loop is CASGRTDYNEQFF. For the CDR3, the DNA is TGTGCCAGCGGCCGGACAGACTACAATGAGCAGTTCTTC. The full variable domain, rest sourced from reference TRBV7-9 and TRBJ2-1, is DTGVSQNPRHKITKRGQNVTFRCDPISEHNRLYWYRQTLGQGPEFLTYFQNEAQLEKSRLLSDRFSAERPKGSFSTLEIQRTEQGDSAMYLCASGRTDYNEQFFGPGTRLTVL.

Here the CDR3 reads CASSQDPGIGSNSPLHF. The CDR3 bases are TGCGCCAGCAGCCAAGATCCGGGTATAGGGAGTAATTCACCCCTCCACTTT. The V and J genes are TRBV4-1 and TRBJ1-6; D uncertain. Germline CDR1 is MGHRA and CDR2 is YSYEKL. This CDR3 is built from 17 residues. The V and J ends lost 0 bases and 6 bases respectively, with 15 bases between them.

This clone was counted only a few times. The chain links TRBV6-5 to TRBJ1-2, with D possibly matching TRBD1 (6 bases). This CDR3 comprises 15 residues. The V gene's germline CDR1 is MNHEY and CDR2 SVGAGI. V was pared by 6 bases and J by 4 bases, with 18 bases between. The CDR3 sequence: CASRTGIGSVYGYTF. In nucleotides, the CDR3 is TGTGCCAGCAGAACAGGGATCGGGTCCGTCTATGGCTACACCTTC.

V gene TRBV10-2 combines with J gene TRBJ2-5, with 9 bases matching TRBD2. This CDR3 has 14 amino acids. J gave up 1 base and V 6 bases, and 3 bases lay outside the gene matches. CDR1 WSHSY and CDR2 SAAADI come from the germline V gene. CDR3 protein: CASRATSGQETQYF. In DNA form, the CDR3 reads TGCGCCAGCAGAGCGACTAGCGGCCAAGAGACCCAGTACTTC.